This TCR beta chain was sequenced in a study of cytomegalovirus exposure and HLA in healthy donors. Study findings and constraints: After further analysis at a later stage, 15,000 to 20,000 TCR beta sequences were associated with HLA alleles at 0.05 false discovery rate.

The CDR3 is made up of 17 amino acids. In germline, CDR1 is SGHDT, CDR2 YYEEEE. After removal of 0 bases from V and 4 bases from J, the junction contained 9 bases not matched to a gene. This clone has just a few counts. No antigen is known for it. Researchers ran the PCR with 60 Vbeta and 13 Jbeta primers. The protocol was immunoSEQ multiplex PCR, while the TCRdb copy is restricted to in-frame clones and leaves out a portion. The table includes 95,000 to 150,000 clones, about three fifths detected once. Material for sequencing was PBMCs. J is TRBJ2-2 and V is TRBV5-6; 7 bases are shared with TRBD2. The sequence derives from a woman between 40 and 55 years old in good health and CMV-seropositive. The CDR3 sequence: CASSLALGGKGTGELFF. In DNA, the CDR3 is TGTGCCAGCAGCTTGGCCCTCGGGGGGAAGGGCACCGGGGAGCTGTTTTTT.